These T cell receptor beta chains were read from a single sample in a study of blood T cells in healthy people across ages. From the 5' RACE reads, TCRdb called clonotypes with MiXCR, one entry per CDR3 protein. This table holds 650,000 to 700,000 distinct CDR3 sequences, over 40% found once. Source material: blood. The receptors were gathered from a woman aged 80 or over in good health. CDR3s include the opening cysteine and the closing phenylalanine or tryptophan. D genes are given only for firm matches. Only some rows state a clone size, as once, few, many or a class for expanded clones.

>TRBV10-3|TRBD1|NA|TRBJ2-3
TGTGCCATGAGGGACAGGAACTCCACAGATACGCAGTATTTT
CAMRDRNSTDTQYF
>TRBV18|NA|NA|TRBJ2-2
TGTGCCAGCTCACCAGCCTCGGGGAACACCGGGGAGCTGTTTTTT
CASSPASGNTGELFF
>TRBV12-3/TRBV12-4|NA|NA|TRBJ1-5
TGTGCCAGCAGTTCCGGTTGGGGGGTGAACCAGCCCCAGCATTTT
CASSSGWGVNQPQHF
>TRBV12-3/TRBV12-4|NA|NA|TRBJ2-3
TGTGCCAGCAGTTTTTCCCAGTTGGGGGCAGATACGCAGTATTTT
CASSFSQLGADTQYF
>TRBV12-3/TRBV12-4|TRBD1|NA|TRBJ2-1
TGTGCCAGCAGTTTACCCCCACAGGGGGCCTACAATGAGCAGTTCTTC
CASSLPPQGAYNEQFF
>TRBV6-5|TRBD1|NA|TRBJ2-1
TGTGCCAGCGGCCCAGAAACGGACAGGTTCAGTGAGCAGTTCTTC
CASGPETDRFSEQFF
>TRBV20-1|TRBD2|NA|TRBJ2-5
TGCAGTGCCCGGCGGGGGAGCGGGAGAACAGAGACCCAGTACTTC
CSARRGSGRTETQYF
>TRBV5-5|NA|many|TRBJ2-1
TGTGCCAGCAGGAGACCGGGCAATGAGCAGTTCTTC
CASRRPGNEQFF
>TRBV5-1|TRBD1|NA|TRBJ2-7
TGCGCCAGCAGCTTGGGGGACAGGGAGGCCTACGAGCAGTACTTC
CASSLGDREAYEQYF
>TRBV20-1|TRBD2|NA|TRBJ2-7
TGCAGTGGGTTAAAAACTAGCGGGGGGGCGACCTACGAGCAGTACTTC
CSGLKTSGGATYEQYF
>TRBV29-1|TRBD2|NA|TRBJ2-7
TGCAGCGTTACGCCCAGACTAGCGGGAGCCTACGAGCAGTACTTC
CSVTPRLAGAYEQYF
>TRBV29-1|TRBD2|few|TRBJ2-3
TGCAGCGTTGACCCTGGTAAAGCGGGAGTCACAGATACGCAGTATTTT
CSVDPGKAGVTDTQYF
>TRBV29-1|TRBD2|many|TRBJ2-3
TGCAGCGTTGTCCCTAGCGGAGCTAGCACAGATACGCAGTATTTT
CSVVPSGASTDTQYF
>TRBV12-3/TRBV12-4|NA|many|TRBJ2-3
TGTGCCAGCAGTTACTCGGTCTCGTCTATGTCGGAGTATTTT
CASSYSVSSMSEYF
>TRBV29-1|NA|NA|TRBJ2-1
TGCAGCGCCAGGCTCGGGACCCGTCCCAATGAGCAGTTCTTC
CSARLGTRPNEQFF
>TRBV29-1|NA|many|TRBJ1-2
TGCAGCGTTGAAGTCTTCGATGGCTACACCTTC
CSVEVFDGYTF
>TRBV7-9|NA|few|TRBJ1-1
TGTGCCAGCAGCCCCGTGGGATACACTGAAGCTTTCTTT
CASSPVGYTEAFF
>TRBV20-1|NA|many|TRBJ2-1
TGCAGTGCTGTAAGCGGAACCTACAATGAGCAGTTCTTC
CSAVSGTYNEQFF
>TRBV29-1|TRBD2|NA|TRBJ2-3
TGCAGCGTTATGACGACTAGCGGGGTTCCTAGAGATACGCAGTATTTT
CSVMTTSGVPRDTQYF
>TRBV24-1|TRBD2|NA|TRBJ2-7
TGTGCCACCAGCACTAGCGGGGGGTTAACCTCCTACGAGCAGTACTTC
CATSTSGGLTSYEQYF
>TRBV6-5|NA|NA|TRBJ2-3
TGTGCCAGCAGCCAGGGGGGTTTGGGCACAGATATGCAGTATTTT
CASSQGGLGTDMQYF
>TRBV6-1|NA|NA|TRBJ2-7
TGTGCCAGCAACGCCACTCCGTTGATCCCCCCGTACTTC
CASNATPLIPPYF
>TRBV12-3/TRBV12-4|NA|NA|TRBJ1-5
TGTGCCAGCAGCATGGGAGGGTTCAATCAGCCCCAGCATTTT
CASSMGGFNQPQHF
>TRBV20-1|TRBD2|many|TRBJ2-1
TGCAGTGCTAGTGCCGGGAGGAGCAATGAGCAGTTCTTC
CSASAGRSNEQFF
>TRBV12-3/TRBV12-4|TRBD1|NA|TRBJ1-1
TGTGCCAGCAGTTTAACAGGGGGCAATCCTGAAGCTTTCTTT
CASSLTGGNPEAFF
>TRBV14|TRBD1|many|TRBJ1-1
TGTGCCAGCAGCCCTCAGGGGGGCAGAGGTACTGAAGCTTTCTTT
CASSPQGGRGTEAFF
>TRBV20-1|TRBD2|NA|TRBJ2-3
TGCAGTGCTAGAGATATCCTAGCGGGGGACACAGATACGCAGTATTTT
CSARDILAGDTDTQYF
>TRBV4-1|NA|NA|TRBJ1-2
TGCGCCAGCAGCCAGCCGACAGGACCTAAATCCTATGGCTACACCTTC
CASSQPTGPKSYGYTF
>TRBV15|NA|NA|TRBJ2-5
TGTGCCACCAGCAGAGACCCGGTACAAGAGACCCAGTACTTC
CATSRDPVQETQYF
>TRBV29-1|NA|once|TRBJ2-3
TGCGTGGGGGGTAAACCTAGCACAGATACGCAGTATTTT
CVGGKPSTDTQYF
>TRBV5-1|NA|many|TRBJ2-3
TGCGCCAGCAGCTTGCCAGTTGCCAGCACAGATACGCAGTATTTT
CASSLPVASTDTQYF
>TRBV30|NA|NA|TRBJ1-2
TGTGCCTCACGACGCTATGGCTACACCTTC
CASRRYGYTF
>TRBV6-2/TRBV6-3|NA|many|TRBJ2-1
TGTGCCAGCAGCGAACCTGGGAGGTCCTACAATGAGCAGTTCTTC
CASSEPGRSYNEQFF
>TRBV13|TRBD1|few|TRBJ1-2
TGTGCCAGCAGCCCAAGACTACAGGGGGCGCGAGGTGGCTACACCTTC
CASSPRLQGARGGYTF
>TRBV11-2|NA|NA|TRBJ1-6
TGTGCCAGCAGCTTAGATCATGGCAGTTCCCCCCTCCACTTT
CASSLDHGSSPLHF
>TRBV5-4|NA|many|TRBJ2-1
TGTGCCAGCAGAGCCAAAGGGGGGGGCTACAATGAGCAGTTCTTC
CASRAKGGGYNEQFF
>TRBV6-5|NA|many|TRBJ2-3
TGTGCCAGCAGTTATTTGGATACGCAGTATTTT
CASSYLDTQYF
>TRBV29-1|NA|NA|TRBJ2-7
TGCAGCGCCCACATGGACCCCTACGAGCAGTACTTC
CSAHMDPYEQYF
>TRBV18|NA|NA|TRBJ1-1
TGTGCCAGCTCACCGGGTCCAGGGCGTAATGAAGCTTTCTTT
CASSPGPGRNEAFF
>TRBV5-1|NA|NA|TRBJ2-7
TGCGCCAGCAGCTTGGGTGGGGGCGTTCGCTCCTACAATGAGCAGTACTTC
CASSLGGGVRSYNEQYF
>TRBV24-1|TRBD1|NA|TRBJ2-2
TGTGCCACCCAGCAGGGACAGAGAAGCACCGGGGAGCTGTTTTTT
CATQQGQRSTGELFF
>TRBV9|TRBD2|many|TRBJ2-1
TGTGCCAGCAGCCCAGAGGGACTAGCGGGAAGTGAGCAGTTCTTC
CASSPEGLAGSEQFF
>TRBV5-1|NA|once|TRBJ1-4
TGCGCCAGCACCCGACAGGCCCCTGCAACTAATGAAAAACTGTTTTTT
CASTRQAPATNEKLFF
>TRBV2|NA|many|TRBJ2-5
TGTGCCAGCAGTGAAATCTCCCAGGGAGAGACCCAGTACTTC
CASSEISQGETQYF
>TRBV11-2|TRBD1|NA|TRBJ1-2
TGTGCCAGCAGCAGACAGGGTGCCGATGGCTACACCTTC
CASSRQGADGYTF
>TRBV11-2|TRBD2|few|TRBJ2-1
TGTGCCAGCAGCTTATCAAGCGGGAGGGCCTTTGAGCAGTTCTTC
CASSLSSGRAFEQFF
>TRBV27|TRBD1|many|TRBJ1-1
TGTGCCAGCAGTTTACGGGACAGGGACGAGAACACTGAAGCTTTCTTT
CASSLRDRDENTEAFF
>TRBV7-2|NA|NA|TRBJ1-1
TGTGCCAGCAGCTTAGAAAGGGACACTGAAGCTTTCTTT
CASSLERDTEAFF